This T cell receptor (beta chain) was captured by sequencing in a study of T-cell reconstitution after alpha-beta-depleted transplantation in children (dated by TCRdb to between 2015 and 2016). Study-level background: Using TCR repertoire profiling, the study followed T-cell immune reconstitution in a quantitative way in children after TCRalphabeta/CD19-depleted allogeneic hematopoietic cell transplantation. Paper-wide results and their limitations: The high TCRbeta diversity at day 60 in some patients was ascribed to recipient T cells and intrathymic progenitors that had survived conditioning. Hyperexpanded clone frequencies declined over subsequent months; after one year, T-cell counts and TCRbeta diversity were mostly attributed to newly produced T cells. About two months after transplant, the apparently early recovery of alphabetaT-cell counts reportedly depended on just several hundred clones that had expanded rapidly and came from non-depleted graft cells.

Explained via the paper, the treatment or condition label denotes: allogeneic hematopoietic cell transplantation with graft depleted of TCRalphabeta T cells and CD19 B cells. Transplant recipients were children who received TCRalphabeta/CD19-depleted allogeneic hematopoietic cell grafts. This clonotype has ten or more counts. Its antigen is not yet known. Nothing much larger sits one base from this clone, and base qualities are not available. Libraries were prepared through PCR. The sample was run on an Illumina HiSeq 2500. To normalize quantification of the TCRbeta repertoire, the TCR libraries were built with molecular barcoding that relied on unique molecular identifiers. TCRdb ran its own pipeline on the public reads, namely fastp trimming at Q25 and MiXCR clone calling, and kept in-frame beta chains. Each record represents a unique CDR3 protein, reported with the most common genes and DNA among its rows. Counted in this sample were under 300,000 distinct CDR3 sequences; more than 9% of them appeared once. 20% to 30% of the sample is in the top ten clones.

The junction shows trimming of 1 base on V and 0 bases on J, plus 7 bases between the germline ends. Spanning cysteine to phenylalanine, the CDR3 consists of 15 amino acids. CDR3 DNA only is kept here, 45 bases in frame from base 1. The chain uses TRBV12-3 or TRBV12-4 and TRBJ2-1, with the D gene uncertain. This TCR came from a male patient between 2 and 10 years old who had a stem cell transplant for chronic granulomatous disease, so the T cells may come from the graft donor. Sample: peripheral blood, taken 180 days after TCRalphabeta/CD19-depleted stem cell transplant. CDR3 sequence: CASSLGPDSYNEQFF. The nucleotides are TGTGCCAGCAGTTTAGGGCCAGACTCCTACAATGAGCAGTTCTTC.